This T cell receptor (beta chain) comes out of a study of metastatic and nonmetastatic thyroid tumors. TCRdb re-called clones via MiXCR from the PCR reads. The sample holds over 30,000 clones, about a fifth seen once. Germline-derived CDR1 and CDR2 are GTSNPN and SVGIG (reference sequence). V lost 0 bases to trimming and J lost 8 bases, with 10 bases between them. The CDR3 length is 12 residues. Each patient went into thyroid surgery without having received any treatment. The V call is TRBV30, the J call TRBJ1-1, with D tentatively TRBD1 (5 bases). The sequencing sample was made of tumor tissue. The receptor was isolated from a male donor with papillary thyroid cancer or a benign thyroid nodule (not recorded which). Some clones in this sample may be carry-over from other donors' samples. CDR3 sequence (DNA): TGTGCCTGGAGTGTACTGACAGTAGAAGCTTTCTTT. It yields the protein CAWSVLTVEAFF.